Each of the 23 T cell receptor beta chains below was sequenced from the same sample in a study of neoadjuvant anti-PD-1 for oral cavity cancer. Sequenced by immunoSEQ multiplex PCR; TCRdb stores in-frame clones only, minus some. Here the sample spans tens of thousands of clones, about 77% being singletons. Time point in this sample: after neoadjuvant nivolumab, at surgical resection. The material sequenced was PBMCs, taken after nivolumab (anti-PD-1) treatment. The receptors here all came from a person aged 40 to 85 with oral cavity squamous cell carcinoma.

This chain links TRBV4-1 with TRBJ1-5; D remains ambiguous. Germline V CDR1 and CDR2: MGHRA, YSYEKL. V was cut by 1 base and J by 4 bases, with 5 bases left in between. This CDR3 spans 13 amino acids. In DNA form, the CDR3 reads TGCGCCAGCAGCCAAGTGGAAAATCAGCCCCAGCATTTT. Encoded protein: CASSQVENQPQHF.

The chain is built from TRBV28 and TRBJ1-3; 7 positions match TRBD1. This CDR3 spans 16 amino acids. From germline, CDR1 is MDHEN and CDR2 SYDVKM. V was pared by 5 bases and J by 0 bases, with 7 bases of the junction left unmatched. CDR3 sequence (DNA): TGTGCCAGCAGTAGGGACAGAAAGTTCTCTGGAAACACCATATATTTT. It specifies CASSRDRKFSGNTIYF.

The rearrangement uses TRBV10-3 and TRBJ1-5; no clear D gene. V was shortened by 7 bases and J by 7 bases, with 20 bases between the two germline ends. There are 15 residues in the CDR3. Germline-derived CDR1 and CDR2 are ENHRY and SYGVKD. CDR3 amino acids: CAIILDKRWMQPQHF. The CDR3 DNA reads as TGTGCCATCATTTTAGACAAACGGTGGATGCAGCCCCAGCATTTT.

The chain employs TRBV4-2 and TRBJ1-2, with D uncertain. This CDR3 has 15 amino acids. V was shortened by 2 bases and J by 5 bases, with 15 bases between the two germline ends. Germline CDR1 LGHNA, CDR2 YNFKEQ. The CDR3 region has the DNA TGTGCCAGCAGCCAATCGGGCCTTGAGGGATATGGCTACACCTTC. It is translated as CASSQSGLEGYGYTF.

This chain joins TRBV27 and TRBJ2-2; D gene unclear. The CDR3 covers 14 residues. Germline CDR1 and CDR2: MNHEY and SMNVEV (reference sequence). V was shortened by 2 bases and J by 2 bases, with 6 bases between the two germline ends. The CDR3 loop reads CASSLTSNTGELFF. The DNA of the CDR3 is TGTGCCAGCAGTTTAACCAGCAACACCGGGGAGCTGTTTTTT.

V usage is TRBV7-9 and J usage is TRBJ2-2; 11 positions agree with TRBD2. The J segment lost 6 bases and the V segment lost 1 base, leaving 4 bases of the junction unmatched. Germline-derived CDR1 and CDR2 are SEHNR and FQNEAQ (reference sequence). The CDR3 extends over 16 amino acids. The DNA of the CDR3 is TGTGCCAGCAGCTTAGTAGCGGGAGGGCCCTCCGGGGAGCTGTTTTTT. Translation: CASSLVAGGPSGELFF.

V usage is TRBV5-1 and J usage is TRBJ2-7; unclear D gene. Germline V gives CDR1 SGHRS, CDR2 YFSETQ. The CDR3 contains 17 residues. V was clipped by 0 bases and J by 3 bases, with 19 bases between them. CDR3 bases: TGCGCCAGCAGCTTGGAGCCTCTAAGTGAGGTCCACTACGAGCAGTACTTC. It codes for CASSLEPLSEVHYEQYF.

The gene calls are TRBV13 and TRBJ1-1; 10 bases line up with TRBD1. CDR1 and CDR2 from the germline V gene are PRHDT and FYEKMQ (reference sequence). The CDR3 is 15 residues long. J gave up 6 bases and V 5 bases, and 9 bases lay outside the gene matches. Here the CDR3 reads CASSPRQGASPEAFF. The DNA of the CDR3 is TGTGCCAGCAGCCCTAGACAGGGGGCGAGTCCTGAAGCTTTCTTT.

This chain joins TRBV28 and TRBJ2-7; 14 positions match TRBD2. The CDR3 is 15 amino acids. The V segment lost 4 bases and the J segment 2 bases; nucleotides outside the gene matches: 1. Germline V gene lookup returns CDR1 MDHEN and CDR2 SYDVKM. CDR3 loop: CASSSTSGRAYEQYF. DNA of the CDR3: TGTGCCAGCAGTTCGACTAGCGGGAGGGCCTACGAGCAGTACTTC. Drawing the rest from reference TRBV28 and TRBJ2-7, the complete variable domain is DVKVTQSSRYLVKRTGEKVFLECVQDMDHENMFWYRQDPGLGLRLIYFSYDVKMKEKGDIPEGYSVSREKKERFSLILESASTNQTSMYLCASSSTSGRAYEQYFGPGTRLTVT.

In nucleotides, the CDR3 is TGTGCCAGCAGTCTGGGACAGGGGGTTCACACTGAAGCTTTCTTT. Protein sequence: CASSLGQGVHTEAFF. This rearrangement joins TRBV28 to TRBJ1-1; 11 positions match TRBD1. The V gene's germline CDR1 is MDHEN and CDR2 SYDVKM. Unmatched junction bases numbered 5, after V lost 5 bases and J lost 3 bases. This CDR3 comprises 15 residues.

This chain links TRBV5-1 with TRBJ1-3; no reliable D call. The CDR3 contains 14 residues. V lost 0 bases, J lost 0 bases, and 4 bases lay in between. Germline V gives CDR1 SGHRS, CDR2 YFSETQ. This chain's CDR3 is CASSLGDSGNTIYF. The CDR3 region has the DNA TGCGCCAGCAGCTTGGGCGACTCTGGAAACACCATATATTTT.

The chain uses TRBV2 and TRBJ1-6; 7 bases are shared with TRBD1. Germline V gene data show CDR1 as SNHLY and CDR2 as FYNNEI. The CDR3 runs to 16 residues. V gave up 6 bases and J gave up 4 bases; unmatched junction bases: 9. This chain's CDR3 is CASSRRQGGYNSPLHF. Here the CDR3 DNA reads TGTGCCAGCAGCCGCCGACAGGGAGGTTATAATTCACCCCTCCACTTT.

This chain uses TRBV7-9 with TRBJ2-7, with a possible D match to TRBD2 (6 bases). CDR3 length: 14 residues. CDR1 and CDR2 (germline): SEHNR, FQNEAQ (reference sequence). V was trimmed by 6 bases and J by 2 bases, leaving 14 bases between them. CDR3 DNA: TGTGCCAGCAGTTGGGACTTGGCCCCCTACGAGCAGTACTTC. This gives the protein CASSWDLAPYEQYF.

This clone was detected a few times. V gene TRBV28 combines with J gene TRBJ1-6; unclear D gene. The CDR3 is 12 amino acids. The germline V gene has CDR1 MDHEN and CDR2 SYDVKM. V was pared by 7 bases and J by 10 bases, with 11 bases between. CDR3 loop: CASTNRRSPLHF. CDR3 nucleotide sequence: TGTGCCAGCACGAATCGGCGGTCACCCCTCCACTTT.

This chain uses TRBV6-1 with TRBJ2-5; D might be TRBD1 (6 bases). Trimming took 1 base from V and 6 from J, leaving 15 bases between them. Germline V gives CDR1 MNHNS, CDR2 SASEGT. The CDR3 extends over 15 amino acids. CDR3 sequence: CASSEGGHNIKTQYF. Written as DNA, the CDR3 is TGTGCCAGCAGTGAAGGGGGACACAACATAAAGACCCAGTACTTC.

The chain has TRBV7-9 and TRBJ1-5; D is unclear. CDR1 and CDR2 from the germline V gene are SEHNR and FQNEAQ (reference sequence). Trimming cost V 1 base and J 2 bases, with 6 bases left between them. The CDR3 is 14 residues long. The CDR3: CASSLGVGNQPQHF. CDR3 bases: TGTGCCAGCAGCTTAGGAGTGGGCAATCAGCCCCAGCATTTT.

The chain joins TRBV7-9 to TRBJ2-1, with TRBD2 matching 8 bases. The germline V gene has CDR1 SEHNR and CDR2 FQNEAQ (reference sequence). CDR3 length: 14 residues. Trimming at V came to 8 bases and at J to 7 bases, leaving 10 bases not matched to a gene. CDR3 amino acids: CASAGRGAGNEQFF. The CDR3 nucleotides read TGTGCCAGCGCGGGGCGGGGGGCCGGTAATGAGCAGTTCTTC.

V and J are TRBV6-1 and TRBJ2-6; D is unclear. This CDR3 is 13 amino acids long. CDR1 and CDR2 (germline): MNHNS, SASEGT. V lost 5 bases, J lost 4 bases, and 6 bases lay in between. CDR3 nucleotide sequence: TGTGCCAGCAGTAACAGCGGGGCCAACGTCCTGACTTTC. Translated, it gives CASSNSGANVLTF.

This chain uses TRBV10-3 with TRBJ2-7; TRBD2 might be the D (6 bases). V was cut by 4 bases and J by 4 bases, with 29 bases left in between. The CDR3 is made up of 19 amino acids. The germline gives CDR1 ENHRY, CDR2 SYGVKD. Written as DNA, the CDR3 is TGTGCCATCAGTGGAGGGACCAGGGAGACGAGTAGGAGGGAATACGAGCAGTACTTC. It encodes CAISGGTRETSRREYEQYF.

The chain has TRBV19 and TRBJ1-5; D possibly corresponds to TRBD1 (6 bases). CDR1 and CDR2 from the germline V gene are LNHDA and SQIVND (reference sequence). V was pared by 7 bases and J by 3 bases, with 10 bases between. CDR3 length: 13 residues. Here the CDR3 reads CASKNRDNQPQHF. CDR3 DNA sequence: TGTGCCAGTAAAAACAGGGACAATCAGCCCCAGCATTTT.

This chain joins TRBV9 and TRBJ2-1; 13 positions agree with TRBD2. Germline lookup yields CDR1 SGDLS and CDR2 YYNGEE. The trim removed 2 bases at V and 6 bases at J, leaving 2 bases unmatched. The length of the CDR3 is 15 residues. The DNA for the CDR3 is TGTGCCAGCAGCGTCTGGACTAGCGGGGGCAATGAGCAGTTCTTC. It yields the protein CASSVWTSGGNEQFF.

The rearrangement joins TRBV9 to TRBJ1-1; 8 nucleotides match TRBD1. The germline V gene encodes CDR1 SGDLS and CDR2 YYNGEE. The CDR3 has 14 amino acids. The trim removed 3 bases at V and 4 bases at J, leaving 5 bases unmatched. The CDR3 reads CASSAGQGTTEAFF. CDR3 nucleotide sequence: TGTGCCAGCAGCGCAGGACAGGGTACCACTGAAGCTTTCTTT.

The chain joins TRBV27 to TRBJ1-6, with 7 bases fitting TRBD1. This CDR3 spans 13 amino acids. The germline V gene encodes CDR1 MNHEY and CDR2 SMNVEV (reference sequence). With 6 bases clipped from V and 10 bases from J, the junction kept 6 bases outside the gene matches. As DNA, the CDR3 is TGTGCCAGCAGATACAGGGGCGGATCACCCCTCCACTTT. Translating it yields CASRYRGGSPLHF.